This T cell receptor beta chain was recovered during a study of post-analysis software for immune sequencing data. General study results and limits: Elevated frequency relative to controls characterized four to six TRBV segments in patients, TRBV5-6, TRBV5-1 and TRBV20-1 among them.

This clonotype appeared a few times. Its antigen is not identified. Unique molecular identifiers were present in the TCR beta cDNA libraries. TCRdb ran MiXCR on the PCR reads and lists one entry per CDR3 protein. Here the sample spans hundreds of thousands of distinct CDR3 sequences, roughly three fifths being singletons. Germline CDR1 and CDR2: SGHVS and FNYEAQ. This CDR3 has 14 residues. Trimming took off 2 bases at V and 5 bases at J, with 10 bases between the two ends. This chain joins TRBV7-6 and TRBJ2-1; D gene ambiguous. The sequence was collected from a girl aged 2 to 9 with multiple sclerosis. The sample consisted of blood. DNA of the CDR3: TGTGCCAGCAGCTTATTTTACACCCACAATGAGCAGTTCTTC. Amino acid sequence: CASSLFYTHNEQFF. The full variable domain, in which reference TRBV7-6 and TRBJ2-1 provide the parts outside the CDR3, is GAGVSQSPRYKVTKRGQDVALRCDPISGHVSLYWYRQALGQGPEFLTYFNYEAQQDKSGLPNDRFSAERPEGSISTLTIQRTEQRDSAMYRCASSLFYTHNEQFFGPGTRLTVL.